This TCR beta chain was sequenced during a study of beta chain features in type 1 diabetes. Background on the study: Some 110,000,000 sorted cells were examined across all samples. Study-level points and caveats: PCR might preferentially amplify shorter templates, equally in patients and controls. All four CD4+ subsets from Type 1 diabetes patients carried moderately but significantly shorter TCRB CDR3s.

This clone has more than one count but fewer than ten. Antigen unknown. The junction had 2 bases not matched to a gene; V was cut back by 5 bases and J by 0 bases. The CDR3 extends over 14 amino acids. Germline CDR1 is MNHEY and CDR2 is SMNVEV (reference sequence). CD4+ cells of the naive, central memory, regulatory and stem cell-like memory types were sorted via CD45RO/CCR7/CD25/CD127/CD95/CD27. Every isolated RNA sample was fully reverse transcribed, so sequencing captured expressed TCRB transcripts. Naive, central memory and regulatory T cell samples averaged around 3.8 million reads. TCRdb's table, derived via immunoSEQ multiplex PCR, lists solely in-frame clones and lacks some. The data hold under 850,000 clones, with under 15% observed a single time.

The sequencing input was naive CD4+ T cells from blood. The receptor comes from a man younger than 30 with type 1 diabetes. V usage is TRBV27 and J usage is TRBJ1-1, with 8 bases identical to TRBD1. CDR3 region: CASSDRGMNTEAFF. In nucleotides, the CDR3 is TGTGCCAGCAGTGACAGGGGCATGAACACTGAAGCTTTCTTT.